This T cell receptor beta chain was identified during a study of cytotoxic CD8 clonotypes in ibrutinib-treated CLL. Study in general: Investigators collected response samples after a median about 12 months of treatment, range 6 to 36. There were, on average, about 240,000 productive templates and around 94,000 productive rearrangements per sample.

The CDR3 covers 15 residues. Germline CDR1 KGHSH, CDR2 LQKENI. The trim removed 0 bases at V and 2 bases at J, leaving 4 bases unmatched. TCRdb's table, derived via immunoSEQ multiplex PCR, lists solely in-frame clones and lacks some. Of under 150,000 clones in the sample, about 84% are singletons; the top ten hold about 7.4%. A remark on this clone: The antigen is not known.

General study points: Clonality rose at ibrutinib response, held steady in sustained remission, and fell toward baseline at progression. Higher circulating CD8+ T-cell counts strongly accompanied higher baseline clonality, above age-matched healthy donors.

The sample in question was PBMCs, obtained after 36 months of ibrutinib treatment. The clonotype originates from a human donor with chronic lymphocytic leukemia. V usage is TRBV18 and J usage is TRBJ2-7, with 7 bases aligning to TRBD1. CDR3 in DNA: TGTGCCAGCTCACCACCGATGACAGGGCCCTACGAGCAGTACTTC. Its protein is CASSPPMTGPYEQYF.